This TCR beta chain was captured by sequencing in a study of a mutant IDH1 vaccine in newly diagnosed glioma. Germline V gene data show CDR1 as MNHNS and CDR2 as SASEGT. V shed 7 bases, J shed 0 bases, and the junction held 6 bases outside the gene matches. The CDR3 is 15 residues long. On this clone itself: Its antigen is still unknown.

The table came from immunoSEQ multiplex PCR; TCRdb's copy has only in-frame clones and leaves some out. This table has 24,000 or so clones, roughly 83% appearing once. Time point defined: week 47, end of study. A 20-mer mutant IDH1 peptide at 300 ug was injected subcutaneously with topical imiquimod. This clonotype was obtained from a middle-aged man with glioma. This specimen consisted of PBMCs, obtained from a glioma patient whose treatment included an IDH1 peptide vaccine. V usage is TRBV6-1 and J usage is TRBJ2-1; TRBD1 aligns across 7 bases. In nucleotides, the CDR3 is TGTGCCAGCACTACCTCAGGGGGCTCCTACAATGAGCAGTTCTTC. Residues: CASTTSGGSYNEQFF.